Below are 32 T cell receptor beta chains sequenced from a single sample in a study of CD8+ T cells in alopecia areata. After isolation, RNA underwent reverse transcription to generate cDNA as the sequencing template. Here immunoSEQ multiplex PCR was the method, and the copy in TCRdb shows in-frame clones only, minus some. Found here are around 82,000 clones, roughly 47% of them singletons; the top ten hold roughly 6%. The sample was NKG2D-high CD8+ T cells sorted from blood. The receptor source for this set is a human donor with alopecia areata.

The gene calls are TRBV13 and TRBJ2-1, with TRBD1 identical over 7 bases. Losses at the gene ends were 3 bases for V and 4 bases for J; bases not matched to a gene: 0. The CDR3 covers 13 residues. Germline CDR1 PRHDT, CDR2 FYEKMQ (reference sequence). CDR3 amino acids: CASSLGQYNEQFF. DNA for the CDR3: TGTGCCAGCAGCTTGGGACAGTACAATGAGCAGTTCTTC.

This clone was observed a few times. V and J are TRBV4-1 and TRBJ1-2; no reliable D call. CDR1 and CDR2 from the germline V gene are MGHRA and YSYEKL. The CDR3 consists of 14 residues. Trimming shortened V by 2 bases and J by 13 bases, and 20 bases separated the two germline ends. CDR3 DNA sequence: TGCGCCAGCAGCCAATCGGCAGATCCCCTGGTAGTCACCTTC. Translated: CASSQSADPLVVTF.

This clone was observed a handful of times. V and J are TRBV28 and TRBJ2-5; TRBD2 is a possible D gene (5 bases). V shed 7 bases and J shed 1 base, with 13 bases lying between them. Germline loops: CDR1 MDHEN, CDR2 SYDVKM. The CDR3 covers 14 residues. DNA for the CDR3: TGTGCCAGCAACCTAATGACTACCCAAGAGACCCAGTACTTC. Its protein product is CASNLMTTQETQYF.

There are a few counts of this clone. The chain joins TRBV7-9 to TRBJ1-1, with D unclear. V gave up 3 bases and J gave up 1 base, with 9 bases separating them. Germline V gives CDR1 SEHNR, CDR2 FQNEAQ (reference sequence). The CDR3 extends over 14 amino acids. The DNA for the CDR3 is TGTGCCAGCAGCTTCGGGGTGGCGAACACTGAAGCTTTCTTT. It translates to CASSFGVANTEAFF.

The chain combines TRBV10-2 with TRBJ2-5; tentatively, D is TRBD1 (6 bases). Between the trimmed V and J ends, which lost 0 bases and 7 bases, there was a span of 12 bases. This CDR3 is 14 amino acids long. CDR1 and CDR2 (germline): WSHSY, SAAADI. CDR3 nucleotides: TGCGCCAGCAGTGAGTCCAGCCTAGGGGGGACCCAGTACTTC. Its protein product is CASSESSLGGTQYF.

This clone was picked up one time. This chain links TRBV5-4 with TRBJ2-7; possibly TRBD1 or TRBD2 for D (5 bases each). Trimming removed 7 bases at V and 6 bases at J, with 14 bases between. Germline V gene lookup returns CDR1 SGHNT and CDR2 YYREEE (reference sequence). CDR3 length: 12 residues. In nucleotides, the CDR3 is TGTGCCAGCTCCGGGACCCCCAGCGAGCAGTACTTC. Translated: CASSGTPSEQYF.

This clone has a handful of counts. The genes are TRBV28 and TRBJ1-5; D not certain. The CDR3 has 13 amino acids. Germline lookup yields CDR1 MDHEN and CDR2 SYDVKM. With 7 bases removed from V and 6 bases from J, the gap between germline ends came to 13 bases. The DNA of the CDR3 is TGTGCCAGCATGATCGGTGGGAGTCAGCCCCAGCATTTT. Translated: CASMIGGSQPQHF.

This sequence joins TRBV11-3 and TRBJ1-2, with 7 bases identical to TRBD1. CDR1 SGHNT and CDR2 YENEEA come from the germline V gene. J was trimmed by 4 bases and V by 5 bases; bases with no gene match: 7. This CDR3 has 14 amino acids. The CDR3 loop is CASSVVGGIYGYTF. CDR3 nucleotide sequence: TGTGCCAGCAGCGTAGTAGGGGGCATCTATGGCTACACCTTC.

V and J are TRBV28 and TRBJ2-5; TRBD1 aligns across 7 bases. Trimming cost V 6 bases and J 2 bases; bases outside gene matches: 15. CDR3 length: 17 residues. Looked up from germline, CDR1 is MDHEN and CDR2 is SYDVKM. The CDR3 here is CASRDHSGTVGQETQYF. Here the CDR3 DNA reads TGTGCCAGCAGGGACCACTCCGGGACAGTTGGTCAAGAGACCCAGTACTTC. Complete variable domain (other parts from reference TRBV28 and TRBJ2-5): DVKVTQSSRYLVKRTGEKVFLECVQDMDHENMFWYRQDPGLGLRLIYFSYDVKMKEKGDIPEGYSVSREKKERFSLILESASTNQTSMYLCASRDHSGTVGQETQYFGPGTRLLVL.

The chain uses TRBV27 and TRBJ1-6, with D unresolved. The CDR3 is 13 amino acids. V shed 2 bases and J shed 7 bases, with 6 bases lying between them. Germline CDR1 and CDR2: MNHEY and SMNVEV (reference sequence). The CDR3 bases are TGTGCCAGCAGTTTAGGGTCCAATTCACCCCTCCACTTT. This encodes CASSLGSNSPLHF.

The chain uses TRBV28 and TRBJ2-4, with D possibly being TRBD2 (5 bases). The CDR3 has 14 amino acids. V lost 3 bases to trimming and J lost 4 bases, with 10 bases between them. Germline assignment: CDR1 MDHEN and CDR2 SYDVKM. CDR3 coding DNA: TGTGCCAGCAGTTTCGGGATTTGGAAAAACATTCAGTACTTC. Amino acids: CASSFGIWKNIQYF.

The chain combines TRBV27 with TRBJ2-7; D might be TRBD1 (6 bases). The CDR3 sequence is 13 residues long. V was pared by 2 bases and J by 5 bases, with 10 bases between. From germline, CDR1 is MNHEY and CDR2 SMNVEV (reference sequence). The CDR3 is CASSLAQGNEQYF. The CDR3, as DNA: TGTGCCAGCAGTTTAGCACAGGGTAACGAGCAGTACTTC.

The chain employs TRBV5-1 and TRBJ2-5; weak D call: TRBD2 (6 bases). V was pared by 4 bases and J by 5 bases, with 21 bases between. The germline V gene encodes CDR1 SGHRS and CDR2 YFSETQ. CDR3 length: 16 amino acids. The chain's CDR3 is CASSPNEGLFLETQYF. In nucleotides, the CDR3 is TGCGCCAGCAGCCCAAACGAGGGACTGTTTCTGGAGACCCAGTACTTC.

This clone was recorded a few times. The rearrangement links TRBV7-8 to TRBJ1-1; perhaps TRBD1 as D (6 bases). The CDR3 has 15 amino acids. The V gene's germline CDR1 is SGHVS and CDR2 FQNEAQ. The V end lost 5 bases, the J end lost 5 bases, and 18 bases lay between the germline ends. The CDR3 DNA reads TGTGCCAGCAGCGGTGCAGGGGTGAGTTCTACTGAAGCTTTCTTT. It is translated as CASSGAGVSSTEAFF.

The gene calls are TRBV6-5 and TRBJ1-6; D uncertain. Germline V gene sequence: CDR1 MNHEY, CDR2 SVGAGI. The CDR3 is 13 amino acids. Trimming left V 5 bases short and J 9 bases short, with 11 bases between. In nucleotides, the CDR3 is TGTGCCAGCAGTGGAACAGAGGGTTCACCCCTCCACTTT. It specifies CASSGTEGSPLHF.

The chain recombines TRBV7-9 with TRBJ2-7; D perhaps matches TRBD2 (5 bases). Germline assignment: CDR1 SEHNR and CDR2 FQNEAQ (reference sequence). The CDR3 runs 13 residues. V lost 3 bases and J 5 bases, leaving 11 bases between the germline ends. In nucleotides, the CDR3 is TGTGCCAGCAGCTTTGCTAGCTCGCACGAGCAGTACTTC. The encoded protein is CASSFASSHEQYF.

This clone was detected only once. The chain carries TRBV29-1 and TRBJ2-5; TRBD2 aligns across 8 bases. In germline, CDR1 is SQVTM, CDR2 ANQGSEA. V shed 5 bases and J 11 bases; nucleotides not matched to a gene: 10. The CDR3 sequence is 12 residues long. The CDR3 here is CSVWSSGYEQYF. For the CDR3, the DNA is TGCAGCGTTTGGTCTAGCGGGTATGAGCAGTACTTC.

The chain joins TRBV7-2 to TRBJ2-5, with 11 bases fitting TRBD2. The CDR3 runs 18 residues. With 0 bases clipped from V and 2 bases from J, the junction kept 8 bases outside the gene matches. Germline V gene data show CDR1 as SGHTA and CDR2 as FQGNSA. CDR3 amino acids: CASSLATGGLAVQETQYF. CDR3 in DNA: TGTGCCAGCAGCTTAGCGACTGGGGGACTAGCGGTTCAAGAGACCCAGTACTTC. The whole variable domain, remainder taken from reference TRBV7-2 and TRBJ2-5, is GAGVSQSPSNKVTEKGKDVELRCDPISGHTALYWYRQSLGQGLEFLIYFQGNSAPDKSGLPSDRFSAERTGGSVSTLTIQRTQQEDSAVYLCASSLATGGLAVQETQYFGPGTRLLVL.

In its sample, this clone was seen a few times. The rearrangement uses TRBV29-1 and TRBJ1-2; TRBD1 is a possible D gene (5 bases). Germline V lookup: CDR1 SQVTM, CDR2 ANQGSEA. The CDR3 is 13 residues long. V dropped 3 bases and J dropped 4 bases, with 12 bases sitting between them. The CDR3: CSVDGQGGYGYTF. The CDR3 DNA sequence: TGCAGCGTTGATGGGCAGGGTGGCTATGGCTACACCTTC. Based on the CDR3 plus reference TRBV29-1 and TRBJ1-2, the full variable domain is SAVISQKPSRDICQRGTSLTIQCQVDSQVTMMFWYRQQPGQSLTLIATANQGSEATYESGFVIDKFPISRPNLTFSTLTVSNMSPEDSSIYLCSVDGQGGYGYTFGSGTRLTVV.

V is TRBV13 and J is TRBJ2-5; D might be TRBD2 (6 bases). The CDR3 extends over 14 amino acids. Germline V gene data show CDR1 as PRHDT and CDR2 as FYEKMQ (reference sequence). Trimming pared 6 bases from V and 2 bases from J, leaving 13 bases between. CDR3 sequence: CASSGVAEQETQYF. In DNA, the CDR3 is TGTGCCAGCAGTGGAGTAGCGGAACAAGAGACCCAGTACTTC.

This clone showed up just a few times. This chain uses TRBV29-1 with TRBJ2-7; unclear D gene. Between the trimmed V and J ends, which lost 0 bases and 7 bases, there was a span of 13 bases. CDR3 length: 13 residues. Germline V lookup: CDR1 SQVTM, CDR2 ANQGSEA. The CDR3 loop reads CSVEDRRLGEQYF. CDR3 nucleotides: TGCAGCGTTGAAGATAGAAGGCTTGGGGAGCAGTACTTC.

The V call is TRBV7-9, the J call TRBJ1-2; 9 bases agree with TRBD1. With V trimmed by 5 bases and J by 8 bases, 6 bases remained unmatched. Per the germline V gene, CDR1 is SEHNR and CDR2 is FQNEAQ (reference sequence). This CDR3 has 13 residues. The CDR3 sequence is CASSGDRAGGYTF. DNA of the CDR3: TGTGCCAGCAGCGGGGACAGGGCCGGAGGCTACACCTTC.

As for this clone: The sample holds other DNA sequences that translate to the same CDR3. This chain links TRBV6-5 with TRBJ2-3; a weak D match, TRBD2 (5 bases). V was clipped by 2 bases and J by 6 bases, with 9 bases between them. This CDR3 is 13 amino acids long. Germline V gives CDR1 MNHEY, CDR2 SVGAGI. CDR3 nucleotide sequence: TGTGCCAGCAGTTACGGGCGGGCCGATACGCAGTATTTT. Its protein is CASSYGRADTQYF.

The chain couples TRBV5-6 to TRBJ2-1; D is perhaps TRBD2 (5 bases). The V and J ends lost 0 bases and 4 bases respectively, with 11 bases between them. The CDR3 covers 15 residues. Germline V CDR1 and CDR2: SGHDT, YYEEEE. For the CDR3, the DNA is TGTGCCAGCAGCTTGGAGGTTGGAGGTTACAATGAGCAGTTCTTC. Translating it yields CASSLEVGGYNEQFF.

This chain links TRBV25-1 with TRBJ2-7; no clear D. This CDR3 spans 12 amino acids. Trimming pared 3 bases from V and 1 base from J, leaving 4 bases between. Per the germline V gene, CDR1 is MGHDK and CDR2 is SYGVNS. The CDR3 here is CASSDASYEQYF. The CDR3 DNA is TGTGCCAGCAGTGATGCTTCCTACGAGCAGTACTTC.

V usage is TRBV7-8 and J usage is TRBJ2-1; 7 bases match TRBD1. Germline V lookup: CDR1 SGHVS, CDR2 FQNEAQ. V dropped 4 bases and J dropped 7; count of bases not matched to a gene: 7. The CDR3 contains 14 residues. The CDR3, as DNA: TGTGCCAGCAGCTACCTCGGGACAGTAAATGAGCAGTTCTTC. This gives the protein CASSYLGTVNEQFF.

The genes are TRBV7-8 and TRBJ1-5; 8 positions match TRBD1. Germline CDR1 and CDR2: SGHVS and FQNEAQ. This CDR3 region has 13 residues. With 8 bases clipped from V and 4 bases from J, the junction kept 4 bases outside the gene matches. In DNA form, the CDR3 reads TGTGCCAGCGGACAGGGACGGAATCAGCCCCAGCATTTT. Encoded protein: CASGQGRNQPQHF.

V usage is TRBV30 and J usage is TRBJ2-5; TRBD1 is a possible D gene (7 bases). The V and J ends lost 1 base and 5 bases respectively, with 17 bases between them. The CDR3 is 15 residues long. Germline-derived CDR1 and CDR2 are GTSNPN and SVGIG (reference sequence). Here the CDR3 DNA reads TGTGCCTGGAGTGCCACTAGTGCAGGGGGGGAGACCCAGTACTTC. Translating gives CAWSATSAGGETQYF. Full variable domain (outside the CDR3, taken from reference TRBV30 and TRBJ2-5): SQTIHQWPATLVQPVGSPLSLECTVEGTSNPNLYWYRQAAGRGLQLLFYSVGIGQISSEVPQNLSASRPQDRQFILSSKKLLLSDSGFYLCAWSATSAGGETQYFGPGTRLLVL.

The chain combines TRBV29-1 with TRBJ2-2; 11 bases are a match to TRBD1. CDR3 length equals 16 residues. V shed 7 bases, J shed 4 bases, and the junction held 11 bases outside the gene matches. Germline CDR1 reads SQVTM; CDR2 reads ANQGSEA. The CDR3 bases are TGCAGCGCAGGACAGGGGGCGAGAGTTCCCACCGGGGAGCTGTTTTTT. Amino acids: CSAGQGARVPTGELFF.

This clone came up a few times. V and J are TRBV29-1 and TRBJ2-7, with TRBD2 matching over 9 bases. The CDR3 runs 14 residues. The trim removed 3 bases at V and 3 bases at J, leaving 6 bases unmatched. Germline CDR1 is SQVTM and CDR2 is ANQGSEA. The CDR3 here is CSVETSGFNYEQYF. Here the CDR3 DNA reads TGCAGCGTTGAGACTAGCGGATTTAACTACGAGCAGTACTTC.

The chain joins TRBV11-2 to TRBJ2-3; D unclear. Trimming cost V 1 base and J 0 bases, with 11 bases left between them. CDR3 size: 16 residues. Germline CDR1 SGHAT, CDR2 FQNNGV. CDR3 DNA: TGTGCCAGCAGCTTAGGGGCGGAACCTAGCACAGATACGCAGTATTTT. Protein sequence: CASSLGAEPSTDTQYF.

A note on this clone: Sequence at one end of the junction differs from germline and may be a read error. This sequence joins TRBV2 and TRBJ1-1; D is perhaps TRBD1 (5 bases). Germline values: CDR1 SNHLY, CDR2 FYNNEI. The CDR3 has 15 amino acids. This chain's CDR3 is CASREDGVGGTEAFF. DNA for the CDR3: TGTGCCAGCAGAGAAGACGGGGTGGGGGGCACTGAAGCTTTCTTT.